The rows below give T cell receptor beta chains drawn from one sample of a study of cytomegalovirus exposure and HLA in healthy donors. Profiling relied on immunoSEQ multiplex PCR, and the TCRdb table lists in-frame clones only, not all of them. The sample holds fewer than 120,000 clones, around 83% seen once. Input material: PBMCs. The receptors stem from a woman aged 55 to 70 in good health and CMV-seropositive. CDR3s leave out the opening cysteine and the closing phenylalanine or tryptophan.

J gene,V gene,CDR3 protein
TRBJ2-7,TRBV7-6,ASSQRGTSDEQY
TRBJ2-5,TRBV18,ASSPGGSRETQY
TRBJ1-3,TRBV27,ASSRQGSGNTIY
TRBJ2-3,TRBV15,ASGSRAGGAESDTQY
TRBJ2-1,TRBV9,ASSELGLAGENEQF
TRBJ2-7,TRBV6-1,ASSDDGDGTPIYEQY
TRBJ2-1,TRBV11-2,ASSLAPGGQNEQF
TRBJ2-3,TRBV7-9,ASSMTGDTQY
TRBJ2-6,TRBV13,ASSLRRRVIRGANVLT
.,TRBV5-1,ASRQGSYEQY
TRBJ2-6,TRBV23-1,ASSQLGRELSGANVLT
TRBJ2-5,TRBV19,ASGTSGRRETQY
TRBJ2-2,TRBV7-9,SSSLGVGLAEINTGELF
TRBJ1-2,TRBV7-9,ASSLVTIEGFYGYT
TRBJ2-3,TRBV7-9,ASSPGLAGFTDTQY
TRBJ2-7,TRBV5-5,ASSLLVGTGTEQY
TRBJ1-1,TRBV19,ASRLRENTEAF
TRBJ1-1,TRBV28,ASSLGGRVGTEAF
TRBJ2-6,TRBV18,ASHSQLAGSSGANVLT
TRBJ2-2,TRBV21-1,ASSKVARQNTGELF
TRBJ1-2,TRBV11-2,ASSLDRDRYPYGYT
TRBJ2-7,TRBV5-1,ASSLLSGVMSEQY
TRBJ2-1,TRBV6-6,ASSLYGESYNEQF
TRBJ2-3,TRBV5-1,ASSPLGQSGSDTQY
TRBJ1-1,TRBV27,ASSLSGQGTEAF
TRBJ2-7,TRBV18,ASSPPIYDRPIAYEQY
TRBJ1-5,TRBV28,ASSLDRLDQPQH
TRBJ2-2,TRBV6-5,ASLKRTGKAGELF
TRBJ2-1,TRBV28,ASEAGGGGEQF
TRBJ2-5,TRBV19,ASSPGQGKETQY
TRBJ1-2,TRBV7-3,ASSIQGSYGYT
TRBJ2-2,TRBV13,ASRPGLGTGELF
TRBJ2-7,TRBV13,ASSPRRGTYEQY
TRBJ2-7,TRBV7-9,SSSHTSSEQY
TRBJ2-7,TRBV15,ATSRQGDQYEQY
TRBJ1-2,TRBV5-1,ASSLASGDTGYT
TRBJ2-3,TRBV6-6,ASSSPRQTLGDTQY
TRBJ2-2,TRBV15,ATSRGGAGELF
TRBJ2-3,TRBV7-2,ASSSQSGRLDTQY
TRBJ2-1,TRBV27,ASSLSKTLYNEQF
TRBJ2-1,TRBV11-2,ASSLRLLAGGYNEQF
TRBJ2-7,TRBV28,ASSSGQNSYEQY